The 9 T cell receptor beta chains below were found in one sample sequenced in a study of CD8 T cells in ankylosing spondylitis (dated by TCRdb to the late 2010s). These receptors' targets are unknown. Library prep was done by 5' RACE. For sequencing, an Illumina HiSeq 2500 was employed. TCRdb redid the processing of the public reads, applying fastp at Q25 and MiXCR, and retained in-frame beta chains. When rows share a CDR3 protein, they turn into one entry using the most common DNA and genes. This sample is represented by more than 400,000 distinct CDR3 sequences; approximately 5% of them were singletons. Approximately 3.5% of the sample is held by the ten biggest clonotypes. Results the study describes overall, beyond this receptor: Blood from ankylosing spondylitis patients appeared to be characterized by a TCR beta motif composed of about eight highly homologous amino acid variants.

Sequencing was performed on blood, either unsorted or a sorted T cell fraction (not recorded which). Every receptor here comes from a male donor with ankylosing spondylitis.

This clonotype was recorded at least ten times. The chain employs TRBV29-1 and TRBJ2-5, with D uncertain. CDR3 length: 12 amino acids. V gave up 6 bases and J gave up 4 bases, with 12 bases separating them. Germline CDR1 and CDR2: SQVTM and ANQGSEA. CDR3: CSVARPVETQYF. DNA of the CDR3: TGCAGCGTCGCCCGTCCGGTAGAGACCCAGTACTTC. Variable domain in full (rest from reference TRBV29-1 and TRBJ2-5): SAVISQKPSRDICQRGTSLTIQCQVDSQVTMMFWYRQQPGQSLTLIATANQGSEATYESGFVIDKFPISRPNLTFSTLTVSNMSPEDSSIYLCSVARPVETQYFGPGTRLLVL.

This clonotype was seen ten or more times. The CDR3 DNA is TGTGCCACCAGTCCGGACAGGGTATATGGCTACACCTTC. This translates into CATSPDRVYGYTF. The chain links TRBV15 to TRBJ1-2; 8 bases line up with TRBD1. CDR1 and CDR2 from the germline V gene are LNHNV and YYDKDF (reference sequence). The CDR3 length is 13 residues. The J segment lost 5 bases and the V segment lost 6 bases, leaving 5 bases of the junction unmatched.

Many counts were recorded for this clonotype. Written as DNA, the CDR3 is TGTGCCAGCAGTTACTCAGGGGGACGGGTCTATGGCTACACCTTC. Encoded protein: CASSYSGGRVYGYTF. The V and J genes are TRBV6-5 and TRBJ1-2; D possibly corresponds to TRBD1 (6 bases). Trimming left V 0 bases short and J 4 bases short, with 12 bases between. The germline V gene encodes CDR1 MNHEY and CDR2 SVGAGI. This CDR3 spans 15 amino acids.

This clonotype was counted between two and nine times. The chain uses TRBV29-1 and TRBJ2-7, with 7 bases matching TRBD1. The CDR3 is made up of 12 amino acids. Losses at the gene ends were 4 bases for V and 3 bases for J; bases not matched to a gene: 3. Per germline, CDR1 SQVTM and CDR2 ANQGSEA. The CDR3 here is CSVGDSYYEQYF. The CDR3 bases are TGCAGCGTTGGGGACAGTTACTACGAGCAGTACTTC.

This clonotype was seen ten or more times. CDR3 DNA: TGCAGTGCTAGAAGCCTTGCAACTAATGAAAAACTGTTTTTT. Translating gives CSARSLATNEKLFF. J is TRBJ1-4 and V is TRBV20-1; D gene uncertain. The V end was cut by 2 bases, the J end by 0 bases, with 7 bases between. Germline V lookup: CDR1 DFQATT, CDR2 SNEGSKA (reference sequence). The CDR3 consists of 14 residues.

This clonotype has a count of ten or more. This rearrangement joins TRBV20-1 to TRBJ1-2; no definite D call. Germline CDR1 DFQATT, CDR2 SNEGSKA (reference sequence). CDR3 size: 13 residues. The ends were cut back, 3 bases at V and 0 bases at J, with 8 bases in the middle. CDR3 residues: CSASYGANYGYTF. DNA of the CDR3: TGCAGTGCTAGTTACGGTGCTAACTATGGCTACACCTTC.

Ten or more counts support this clonotype. This chain links TRBV9 with TRBJ2-6, with D possibly matching TRBD1 (5 bases). CDR1 SGDLS and CDR2 YYNGEE come from the germline V gene. This CDR3 region has 15 residues. The V end was cut by 4 bases, the J end by 4 bases, with 12 bases between. CDR3 in amino acids: CASSSRVLGANVLTF. The CDR3 coding sequence is TGTGCCAGCAGCTCCAGGGTACTAGGGGCCAACGTCCTGACTTTC.

In this sample, this clonotype turned up many times. The chain couples TRBV6-2 or TRBV6-3 to TRBJ2-1, with D unresolved. The V gene's germline CDR1 is MNHEY and CDR2 SVGEGT. V was shortened by 7 bases and J by 2 bases, with 15 bases between the two germline ends. The CDR3 covers 15 residues. DNA of the CDR3: TGTGCCAGCACCCTCACTCATCCGGCCTACAATGAGCAGTTCTTC. This translates into CASTLTHPAYNEQFF.

About this clonotype itself: This clone may be a read error of a much larger clone one base away. The gene calls are TRBV7-9 and TRBJ2-1, with D uncertain. The CDR3 consists of 14 residues. The germline V gene has CDR1 SEHNR and CDR2 FQNEAQ (reference sequence). The CDR3 here is CANSIPDPYNEQFF. The CDR3 DNA is TGTGCCAACAGCATTCCGGACCCTTACAATGAGCAGTTCTTC.